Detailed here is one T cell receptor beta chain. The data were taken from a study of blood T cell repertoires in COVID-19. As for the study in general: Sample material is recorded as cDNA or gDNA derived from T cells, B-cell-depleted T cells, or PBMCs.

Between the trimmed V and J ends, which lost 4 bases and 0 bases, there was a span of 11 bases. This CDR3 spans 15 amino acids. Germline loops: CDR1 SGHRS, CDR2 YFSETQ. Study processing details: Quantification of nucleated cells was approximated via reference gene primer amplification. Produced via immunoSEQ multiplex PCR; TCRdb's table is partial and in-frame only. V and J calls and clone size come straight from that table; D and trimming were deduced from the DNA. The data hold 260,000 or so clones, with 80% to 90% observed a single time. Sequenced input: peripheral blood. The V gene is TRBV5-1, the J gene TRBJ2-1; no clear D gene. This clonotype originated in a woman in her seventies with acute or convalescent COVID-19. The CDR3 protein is CASSLDPGSYNEQFF. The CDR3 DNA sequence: TGCGCCAGCAGCCTAGATCCGGGCTCCTACAATGAGCAGTTCTTC.